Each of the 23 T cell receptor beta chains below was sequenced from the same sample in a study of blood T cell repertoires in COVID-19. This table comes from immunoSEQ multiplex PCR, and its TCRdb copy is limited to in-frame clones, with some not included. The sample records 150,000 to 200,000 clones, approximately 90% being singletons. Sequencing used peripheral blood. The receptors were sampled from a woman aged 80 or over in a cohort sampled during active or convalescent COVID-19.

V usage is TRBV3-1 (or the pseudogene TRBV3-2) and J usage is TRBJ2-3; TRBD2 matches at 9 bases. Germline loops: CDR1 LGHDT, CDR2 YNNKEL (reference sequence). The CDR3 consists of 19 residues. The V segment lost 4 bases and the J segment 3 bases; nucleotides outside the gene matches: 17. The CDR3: CASSRGDAGGPQGTDTQYF. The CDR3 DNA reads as TGTGCCAGCAGCCGAGGAGACGCGGGGGGGCCCCAAGGAACAGATACGCAGTATTTT.

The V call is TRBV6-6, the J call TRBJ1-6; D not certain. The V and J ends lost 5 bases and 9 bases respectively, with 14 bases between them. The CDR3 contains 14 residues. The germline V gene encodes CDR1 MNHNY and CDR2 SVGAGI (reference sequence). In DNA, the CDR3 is TGTGCCAGCAGTCAACAACAACAGCCTTCACCCCTCCACTTT. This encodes CASSQQQQPSPLHF.

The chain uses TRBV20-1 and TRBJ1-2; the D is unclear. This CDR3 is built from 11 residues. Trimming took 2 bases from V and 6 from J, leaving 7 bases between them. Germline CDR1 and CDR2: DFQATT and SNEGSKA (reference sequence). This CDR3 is CSARYPDGYTF. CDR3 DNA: TGCAGTGCTAGATATCCTGATGGCTACACCTTC.

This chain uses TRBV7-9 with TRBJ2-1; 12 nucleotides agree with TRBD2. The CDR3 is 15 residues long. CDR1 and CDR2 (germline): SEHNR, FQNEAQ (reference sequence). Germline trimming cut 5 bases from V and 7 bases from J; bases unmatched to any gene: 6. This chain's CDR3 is CASSKTSGRGNEQFF. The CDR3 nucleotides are TGTGCCAGCAGCAAGACTAGCGGGAGAGGGAATGAGCAGTTCTTC.

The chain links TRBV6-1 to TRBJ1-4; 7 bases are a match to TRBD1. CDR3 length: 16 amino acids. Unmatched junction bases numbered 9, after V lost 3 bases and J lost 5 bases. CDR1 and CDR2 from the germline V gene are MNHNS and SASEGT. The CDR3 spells CASSDRSTGFNEKLFF. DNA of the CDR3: TGTGCCAGCAGTGACCGATCGACAGGGTTCAATGAAAAACTGTTTTTT.

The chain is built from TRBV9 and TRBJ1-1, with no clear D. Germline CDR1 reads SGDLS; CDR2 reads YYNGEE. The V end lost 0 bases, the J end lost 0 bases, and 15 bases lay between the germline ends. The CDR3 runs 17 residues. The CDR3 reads CASSVGPTLVLNTEAFF. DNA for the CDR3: TGTGCCAGCAGCGTAGGCCCGACTCTGGTTCTGAACACTGAAGCTTTCTTT.

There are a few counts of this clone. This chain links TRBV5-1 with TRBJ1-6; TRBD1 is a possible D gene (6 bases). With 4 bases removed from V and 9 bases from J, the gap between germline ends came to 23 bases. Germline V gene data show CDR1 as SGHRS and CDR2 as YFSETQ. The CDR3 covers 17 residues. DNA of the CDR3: TGCGCCAGCAGCGTCGACAGGAGGACGCTCAATAGTTCACCCCTCCACTTT. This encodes CASSVDRRTLNSSPLHF.

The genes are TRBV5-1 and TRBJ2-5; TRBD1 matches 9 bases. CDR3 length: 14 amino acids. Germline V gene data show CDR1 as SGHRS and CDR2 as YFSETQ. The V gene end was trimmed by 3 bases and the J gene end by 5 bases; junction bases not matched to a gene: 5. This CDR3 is CASSSGQGWETQYF. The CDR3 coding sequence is TGCGCCAGCAGCTCGGGACAGGGTTGGGAGACCCAGTACTTC.

The CDR3 sequence is CASSLEADSNQPQHF. In nucleotides, the CDR3 is TGTGCCAGCAGCTTAGAGGCAGATAGCAATCAGCCCCAGCATTTT. J is TRBJ1-5 and V is TRBV11-2; D gene unclear. Trimming cost V 0 bases and J 0 bases, with 6 bases left between them. Germline V gene lookup returns CDR1 SGHAT and CDR2 FQNNGV. The CDR3 totals 15 residues.

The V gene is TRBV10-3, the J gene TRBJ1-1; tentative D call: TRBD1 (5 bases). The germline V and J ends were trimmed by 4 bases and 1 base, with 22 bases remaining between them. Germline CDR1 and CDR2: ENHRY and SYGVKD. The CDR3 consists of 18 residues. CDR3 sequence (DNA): TGTGCCATCAGTGTAGTATCACAGGTAAATTCACGGAACACTGAAGCTTTCTTT. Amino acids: CAISVVSQVNSRNTEAFF.

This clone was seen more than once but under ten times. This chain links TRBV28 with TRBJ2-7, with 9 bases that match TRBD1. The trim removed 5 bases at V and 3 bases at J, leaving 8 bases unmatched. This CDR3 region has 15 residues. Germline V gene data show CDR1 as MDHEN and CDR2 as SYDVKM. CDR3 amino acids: CASSTPGQGLYEQYV. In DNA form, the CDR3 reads TGTGCCAGCAGTACGCCGGGACAGGGCCTCTACGAGCAGTACGTC.

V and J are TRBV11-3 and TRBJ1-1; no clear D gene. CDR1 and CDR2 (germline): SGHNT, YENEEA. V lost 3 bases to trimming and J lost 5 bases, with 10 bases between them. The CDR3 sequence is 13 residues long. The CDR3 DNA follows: TGTGCCAGCAGCTTTTATTATGAGACTGAAGCTTTCTTT. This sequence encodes CASSFYYETEAFF. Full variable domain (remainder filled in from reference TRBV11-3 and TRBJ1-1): EAGVVQSPRYKIIEKKQPVAFWCNPISGHNTLYWYLQNLGQGPELLIRYENEEAVDDSQLPKDRFSAERLKGVDSTLKIQPAELGDSAVYLCASSFYYETEAFFGQGTRLTVV.

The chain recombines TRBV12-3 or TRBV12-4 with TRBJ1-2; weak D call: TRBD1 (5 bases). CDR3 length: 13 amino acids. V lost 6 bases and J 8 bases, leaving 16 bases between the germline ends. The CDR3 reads CASSPDRVRGYTF. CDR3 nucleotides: TGTGCCAGCAGCCCCGACAGAGTTAGGGGCTACACCTTC.

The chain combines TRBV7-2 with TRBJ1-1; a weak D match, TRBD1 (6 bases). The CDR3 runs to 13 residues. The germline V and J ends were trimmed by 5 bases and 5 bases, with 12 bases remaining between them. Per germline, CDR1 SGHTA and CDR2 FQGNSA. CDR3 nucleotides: TGTGCCAGCAGCCCGGCCCAGGGGACTGAAGCTTTCTTT. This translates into CASSPAQGTEAFF.

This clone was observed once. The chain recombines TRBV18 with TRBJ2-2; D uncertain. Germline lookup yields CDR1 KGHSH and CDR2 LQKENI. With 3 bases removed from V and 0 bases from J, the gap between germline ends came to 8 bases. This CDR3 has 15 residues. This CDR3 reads CASSPDLANTGELFF. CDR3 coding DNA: TGTGCCAGCTCACCCGACCTAGCGAACACCGGGGAGCTGTTTTTT.

CDR3 protein: CASSEVRGRGDEQYV. CDR3 DNA: TGTGCCAGCAGTGAAGTCAGGGGGCGAGGCGACGAGCAGTACGTC. The chain joins TRBV2 to TRBJ2-7; 8 positions match TRBD1. Looked up from germline, CDR1 is SNHLY and CDR2 is FYNNEI. This CDR3 spans 15 amino acids. With 1 base clipped from V and 5 bases from J, the junction kept 7 bases outside the gene matches.

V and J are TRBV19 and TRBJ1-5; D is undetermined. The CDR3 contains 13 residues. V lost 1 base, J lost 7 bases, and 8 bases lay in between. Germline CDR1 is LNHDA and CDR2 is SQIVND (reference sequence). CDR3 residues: CASSIVAGQPQHF. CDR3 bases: TGTGCCAGTAGTATAGTGGCGGGGCAGCCCCAGCATTTT.

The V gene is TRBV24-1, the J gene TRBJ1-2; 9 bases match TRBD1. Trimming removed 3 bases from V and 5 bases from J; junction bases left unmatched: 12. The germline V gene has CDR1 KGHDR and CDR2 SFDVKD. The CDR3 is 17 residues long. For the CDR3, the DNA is TGTGCCACCAGTGATACCCCGGGACAGGGTTCGGCGTATGGCTACACCTTC. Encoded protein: CATSDTPGQGSAYGYTF.

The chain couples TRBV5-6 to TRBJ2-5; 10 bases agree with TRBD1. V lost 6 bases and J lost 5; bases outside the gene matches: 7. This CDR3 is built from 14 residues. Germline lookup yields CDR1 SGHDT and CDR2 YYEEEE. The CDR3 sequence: CASTRDRGIETQYF. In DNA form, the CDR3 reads TGTGCCAGCACCCGGGACAGGGGAATTGAGACCCAGTACTTC.

The DNA for the CDR3 is TGTGCCAGCAGCTTAGTGGGGGGGTCAACTAATGAAAAACTGTTTTTT. Its translation: CASSLVGGSTNEKLFF. The chain joins TRBV7-9 to TRBJ1-4, with TRBD1 as a possible D gene (5 bases). Trimming took off 1 base at V and 0 bases at J, with 9 bases between the two ends. Germline CDR1 SEHNR, CDR2 FQNEAQ (reference sequence). CDR3 length: 16 amino acids.

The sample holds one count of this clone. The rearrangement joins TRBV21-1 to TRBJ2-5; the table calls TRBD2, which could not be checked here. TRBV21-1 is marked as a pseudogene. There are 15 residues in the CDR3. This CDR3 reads CASRPRDFKQETQYF. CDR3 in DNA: TGTGCCAGCAGACCTCGGGACTTTAAACAAGAGACCCAGTACTTC.

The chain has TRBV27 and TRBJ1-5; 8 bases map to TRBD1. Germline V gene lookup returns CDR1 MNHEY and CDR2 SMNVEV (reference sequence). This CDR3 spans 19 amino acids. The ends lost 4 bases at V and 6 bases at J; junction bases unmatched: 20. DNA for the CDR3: TGTGCCAGCAGTTCTATAATCCAGGGGGCGCATACCGGCAGTCAGCCCCAGCATTTT. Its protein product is CASSSIIQGAHTGSQPQHF.

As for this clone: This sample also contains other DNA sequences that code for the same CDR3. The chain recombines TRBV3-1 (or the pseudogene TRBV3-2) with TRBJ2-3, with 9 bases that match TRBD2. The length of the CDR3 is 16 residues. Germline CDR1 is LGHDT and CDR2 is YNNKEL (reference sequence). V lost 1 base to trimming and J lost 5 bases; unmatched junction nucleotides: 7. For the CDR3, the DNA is TGTGCCAGCAGCCAAGTAGCGGGAGATCGGGGAGATACGCAGTATTTT. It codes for CASSQVAGDRGDTQYF.